This T cell receptor beta chain was obtained from a study of T cell repertoires in cytomegalovirus infection. Broader study findings: Ex vivo responses were dominated by HLA-C-restricted CMV-specific TCR beta clonotypes.

V shed 2 bases and J shed 0 bases, with 15 bases lying between them. Germline V lookup: CDR1 MNHEY, CDR2 SVGEGT. The length of the CDR3 is 17 residues. One entry per CDR3 protein results from TCRdb running MiXCR on the reads. The repertoire includes approximately 550,000 distinct CDR3 sequences, 16% of them detected once, and 20% to 30% sits in the top ten. This clonotype was recorded at least ten times. Antigen: not known. The receptor was isolated from a human donor in good health (CMV status not recorded). Some clones in this sample may be carry-over from other donors' samples. The V gene is TRBV6-2 or TRBV6-3, the J gene TRBJ2-3, with D tentatively TRBD1 or TRBD2 (5 bases each). The sequenced sample was CD8+ T cells from PBMCs. The CDR3 coding sequence is TGTGCCAGCAGTTACGGCTTAAGGGACGCTAGCACAGATACGCAGTATTTT. It codes for CASSYGLRDASTDTQYF.